Sequencing of this T cell receptor beta chain was carried out in a study of blood T cell repertoires in COVID-19 (TCRdb year 2020). Describing the broader study: Samples from collaborators originated in the United States, Italy and Spain and spanned both the acute and convalescent phases of COVID-19. The repertoires were made available in a free public database intended to serve as a resource for research on the immune response to SARS-CoV-2. Samples came from the ongoing ImmuneRACE study (first 160 participants) plus 1,254 subjects from 6 global collaborators. Where available, HLA class I and class II types were taken from metadata supplied by the sample provider and were not determined by assay-based typing. Subjects who had been exposed to COVID-19, were actively infected with it, or had recovered from it provided the deeply sampled blood TCRbeta repertoires that made up the dataset. The prospective study material was composed of cDNA or gDNA derived from T cells, B-cell-depleted T cells, or PBMCs. Nearly every sample came with metadata listing a de-identified subject ID, COVID-19 status, age in years and sex.

Study-level results and caveats: How much clinical and demographic metadata was included differed by source and by participant, and the metadata was provided uncurated.

Remarks on this clone: The clone's antigen remains unknown. No much larger clone exists at a distance of one base, and base qualities are not known.

The immunoSEQ Assay, a bias-controlled multiplex PCR, was used to amplify TCRbeta CDR3 regions from genomic DNA. As for how the authors treated the data: Within the assay, amplification of reference gene primers was used to estimate how many nucleated cells each sample contained. To quantify the absolute abundance of each unique TCRbeta CDR3 rearrangement, sequence reads were collapsed and filtered. For each sample, productive Simpson clonality was calculated as the square root of Simpson's diversity index over productive rearrangements. Not all clones reach the TCRdb copy of this immuneACCESS table, which keeps in-frame sequences only. Checked studies attribute under half of the gap to unresolved V genes and leave the rest unexplained. V, J and clone size are those of that table, while D and trimming were read from the DNA. For this sample the table gives tens of thousands of clones, of which about 87% were detected only once. The ten largest clones represent approximately 6.4% of the sample.

Whole blood was collected in K2EDTA tubes by collaborating institutions according to the institutions' own protocols. For TCRbeta analysis, collaborators shipped samples as frozen whole blood, isolated PBMCs, or DNA extracted from either of those sample types. The clonotype originates from a woman between 45 and 65 years old with acute or convalescent COVID-19. The sequenced sample consisted of peripheral blood.

The DNA sequence is as follows: TGCGCCAGCAGCCAAGGGGGAGGAGTGGGTTCTGGAAACACCATATATTTT. Translated, this gives CASSQGGGVGSGNTIYF. The V and J segments used are TRBV4-1 and TRBJ1-3; confidence is insufficient to name the D gene. According to the germline V gene, CDR1 reads MGHRA and CDR2 reads YSYEKL. Relative to germline, V is 1 base shorter and J is 1 base shorter, with 14 bases between their ends. Including the terminal cysteine and phenylalanine, the CDR3 comprises 17 residues. Kept here is only the CDR3 DNA, which spans 51 bases and is read in frame from base 1.